Described below is a single T cell receptor beta chain sequence and its context. Its cognate antigen is unknown. This CDR3 comprises 16 residues. Germline assignment: CDR1 SGHTA and CDR2 FQGTGA. The V segment lost 5 bases and the J segment 0 bases; nucleotides outside the gene matches: 4. The data derive from a study of cytomegalovirus exposure and HLA in healthy donors. Study-wide context: Counted in an early data release were some 81 million unique TCRs from HLA-typed donors. Study-wide results and limits: Associated with HLA alleles at 0.05 false discovery rate in a later analysis were fewer than 20,000 TCR beta sequences. In vitro confirmation showed a few CMV-associated chains to be CMV antigen specific. Altogether, 160 or so TCR beta chains were recorded as cytomegalovirus-associated.

The study ran its PCR with 60 Vbeta and 13 Jbeta primers. The assay was immunoSEQ multiplex PCR, and TCRdb's table has in-frame clones only and misses some. The sample contains under 200,000 clones, about 68% of which appear only once. Sequencing was performed on PBMCs. The chain combines TRBV7-3 with TRBJ2-3; 11 nucleotides line up with TRBD1. The clonotype originates from a female donor in good health and CMV-seronegative. The CDR3 loop is CASSTGDRGSTDTQYF. The CDR3 DNA follows: TGTGCCAGCAGCACCGGGGACAGGGGGAGCACAGATACGCAGTATTTT.